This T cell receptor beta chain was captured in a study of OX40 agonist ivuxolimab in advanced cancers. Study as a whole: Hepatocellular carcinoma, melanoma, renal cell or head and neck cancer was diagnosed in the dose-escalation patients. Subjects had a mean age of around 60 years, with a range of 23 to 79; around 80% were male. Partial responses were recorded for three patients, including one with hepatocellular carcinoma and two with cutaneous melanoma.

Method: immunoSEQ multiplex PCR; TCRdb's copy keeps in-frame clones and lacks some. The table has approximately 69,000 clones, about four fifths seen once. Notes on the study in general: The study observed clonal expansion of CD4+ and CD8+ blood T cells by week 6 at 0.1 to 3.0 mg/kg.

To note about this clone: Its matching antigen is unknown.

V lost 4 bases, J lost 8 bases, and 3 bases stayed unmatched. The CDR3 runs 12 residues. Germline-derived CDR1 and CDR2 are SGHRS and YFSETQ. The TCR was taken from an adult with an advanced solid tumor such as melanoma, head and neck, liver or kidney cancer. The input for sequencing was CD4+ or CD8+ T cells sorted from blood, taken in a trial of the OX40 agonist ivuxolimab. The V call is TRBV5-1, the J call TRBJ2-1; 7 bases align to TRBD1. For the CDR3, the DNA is TGCGCCAGCAGCCCCCAGGGGGATGAGCAGTTCTTC. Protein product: CASSPQGDEQFF.